This T cell receptor (beta chain) was recorded in a study of patients and donors after allogeneic stem cell transplantation. The length of the CDR3 is 15 residues. Trimming at V came to 2 bases and at J to 3 bases, leaving 6 bases not matched to a gene. A single record per CDR3 protein comes from TCRdb applying MiXCR to the RT-PCR reads. The sample carries roughly 960,000 distinct CDR3 sequences, more than 15% recorded once. This TCR was sampled from a human donor who was either an allogeneic HSCT recipient or a stem cell or donor lymphocyte infusion donor (not recorded which). It is not recorded whose cells these are; they may come from a transplant donor. The sequencing sample was made of blood, either unsorted or a sorted T cell fraction (not recorded which). The chain combines TRBV12-3 or TRBV12-4 with TRBJ2-7; 8 nucleotides agree with TRBD2. DNA for the CDR3: TGTGCCAGCAGTTTATCCCCGGGAGGGGACTACGAGCAGTACTTC. It specifies CASSLSPGGDYEQYF.